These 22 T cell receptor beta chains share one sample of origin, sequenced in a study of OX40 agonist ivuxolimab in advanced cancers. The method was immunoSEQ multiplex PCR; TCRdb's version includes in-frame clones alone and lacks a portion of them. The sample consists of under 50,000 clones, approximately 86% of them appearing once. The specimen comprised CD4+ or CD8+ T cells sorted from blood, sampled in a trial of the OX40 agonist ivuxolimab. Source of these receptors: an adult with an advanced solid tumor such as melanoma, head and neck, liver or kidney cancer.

This chain's CDR3 is CASRTSADTGELFF. CDR3 DNA sequence: TGTGCCAGCAGGACTAGCGCAGACACCGGGGAGCTGTTTTTT. J is TRBJ2-2 and V is TRBV4-2; 8 bases are a match to TRBD2. V was pared by 6 bases and J by 3 bases, with 3 bases of the junction left unmatched. Per the germline V gene, CDR1 is LGHNA and CDR2 is YNFKEQ. The CDR3 spans 14 residues.

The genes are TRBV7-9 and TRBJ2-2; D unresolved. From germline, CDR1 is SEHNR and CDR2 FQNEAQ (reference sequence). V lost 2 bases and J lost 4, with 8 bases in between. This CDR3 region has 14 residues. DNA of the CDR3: TGTGCCAGCAGCTTAATCGCTACCACCGGGGAGCTGTTTTTT. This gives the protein CASSLIATTGELFF.

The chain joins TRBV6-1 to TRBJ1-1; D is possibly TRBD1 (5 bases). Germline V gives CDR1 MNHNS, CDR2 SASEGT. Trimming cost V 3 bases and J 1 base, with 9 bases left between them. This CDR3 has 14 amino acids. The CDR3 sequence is CASSETGGNTEAFF. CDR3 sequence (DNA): TGTGCCAGCAGTGAGACGGGGGGGAACACTGAAGCTTTCTTT.

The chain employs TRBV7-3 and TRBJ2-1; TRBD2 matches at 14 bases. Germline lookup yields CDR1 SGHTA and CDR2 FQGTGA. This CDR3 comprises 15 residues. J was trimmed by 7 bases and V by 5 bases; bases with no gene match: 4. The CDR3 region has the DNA TGTGCCAGCAGCCTGGGACTAGCGGGAGTTAATGAGCAGTTCTTC. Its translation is CASSLGLAGVNEQFF.

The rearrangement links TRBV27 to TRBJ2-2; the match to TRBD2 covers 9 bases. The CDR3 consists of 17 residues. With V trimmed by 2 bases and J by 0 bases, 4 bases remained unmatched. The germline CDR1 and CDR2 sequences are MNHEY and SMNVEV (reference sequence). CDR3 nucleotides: TGTGCCAGCAGTTTAGCTAGCGGGAACGCGAACACCGGGGAGCTGTTTTTT. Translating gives CASSLASGNANTGELFF.

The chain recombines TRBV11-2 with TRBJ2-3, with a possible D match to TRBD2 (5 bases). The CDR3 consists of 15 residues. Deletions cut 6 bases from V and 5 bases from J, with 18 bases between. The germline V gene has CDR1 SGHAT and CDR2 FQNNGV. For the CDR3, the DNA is TGTGCCAGCAGTCGCGAGACTCTGAGGGTAGATACGCAGTATTTT. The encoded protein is CASSRETLRVDTQYF.

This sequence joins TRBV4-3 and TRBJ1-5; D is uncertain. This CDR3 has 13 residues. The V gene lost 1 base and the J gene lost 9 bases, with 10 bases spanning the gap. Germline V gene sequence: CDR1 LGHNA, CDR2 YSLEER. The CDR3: CASSQGRSRPQHF. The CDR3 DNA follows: TGCGCCAGCAGCCAAGGGAGGAGTCGGCCCCAGCATTTT.

The DNA for the CDR3 is TGCGCCAGCAGCCAAGAGAGAGGCACCGGGGAGCTGTTTTTT. The encoded protein is CASSQERGTGELFF. The chain has TRBV4-1 and TRBJ2-2; no firm D call. Germline V gene data show CDR1 as MGHRA and CDR2 as YSYEKL. There are 14 residues in the CDR3. V lost 0 bases and J 4 bases, leaving 6 bases between the germline ends.

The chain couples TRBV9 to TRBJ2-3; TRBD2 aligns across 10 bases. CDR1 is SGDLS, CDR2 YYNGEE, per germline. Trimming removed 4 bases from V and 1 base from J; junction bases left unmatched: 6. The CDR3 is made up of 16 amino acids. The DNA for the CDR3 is TGTGCCAGCAGCCCCCCCGGGACTAGCGGCACAGATACGCAGTATTTT. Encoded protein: CASSPPGTSGTDTQYF.

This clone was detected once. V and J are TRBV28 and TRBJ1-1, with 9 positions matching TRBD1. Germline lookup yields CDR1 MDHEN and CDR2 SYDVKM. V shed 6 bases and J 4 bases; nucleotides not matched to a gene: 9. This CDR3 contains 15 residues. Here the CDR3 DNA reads TGTGCCAGCAGCCTCTCTAAGACAGGGGGCACTGAAGCTTTCTTT. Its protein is CASSLSKTGGTEAFF.

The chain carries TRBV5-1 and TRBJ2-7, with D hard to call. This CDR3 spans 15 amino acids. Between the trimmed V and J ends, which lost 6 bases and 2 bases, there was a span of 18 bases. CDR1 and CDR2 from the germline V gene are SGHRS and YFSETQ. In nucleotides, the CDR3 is TGCGCCAGCAAAGTTCAGACATCATCAACCTACGAGCAGTACTTC. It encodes CASKVQTSSTYEQYF. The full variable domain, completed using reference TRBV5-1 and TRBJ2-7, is KAGVTQTPRYLIKTRGQQVTLSCSPISGHRSVSWYQQTPGQGLQFLFEYFSETQRNKGNFPGRFSGRQFSNSRSEMNVSTLELGDSALYLCASKVQTSSTYEQYFGPGTRLTVT.

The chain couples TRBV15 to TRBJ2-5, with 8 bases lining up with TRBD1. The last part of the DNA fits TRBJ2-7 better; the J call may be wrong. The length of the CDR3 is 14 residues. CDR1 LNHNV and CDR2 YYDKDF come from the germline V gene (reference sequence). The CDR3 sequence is CATSRDRVSYEQYF. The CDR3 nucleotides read TGTGCCACCAGCAGGGACAGGGTGTCCTACGAGCAGTACTTC.

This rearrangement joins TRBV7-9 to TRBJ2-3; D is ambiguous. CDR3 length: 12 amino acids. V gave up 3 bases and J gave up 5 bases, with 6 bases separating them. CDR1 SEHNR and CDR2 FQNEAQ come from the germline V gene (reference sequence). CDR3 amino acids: CASSFTQDTQYF. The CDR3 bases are TGTGCCAGCAGCTTTACGCAAGATACGCAGTATTTT.

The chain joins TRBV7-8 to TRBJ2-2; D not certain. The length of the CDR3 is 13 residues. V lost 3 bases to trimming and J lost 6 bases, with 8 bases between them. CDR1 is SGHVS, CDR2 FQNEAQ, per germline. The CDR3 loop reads CASSLVKAGELFF. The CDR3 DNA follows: TGTGCCAGCAGCTTGGTAAAAGCCGGGGAGCTGTTTTTT.

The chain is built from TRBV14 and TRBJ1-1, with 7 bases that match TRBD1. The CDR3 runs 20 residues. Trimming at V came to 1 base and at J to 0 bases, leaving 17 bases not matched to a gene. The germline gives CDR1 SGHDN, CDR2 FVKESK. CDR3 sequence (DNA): TGTGCCAGCAGCCAAGGGACTGGCAGGGGGACCCGGTATGTGAACACTGAAGCTTTCTTT. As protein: CASSQGTGRGTRYVNTEAFF.

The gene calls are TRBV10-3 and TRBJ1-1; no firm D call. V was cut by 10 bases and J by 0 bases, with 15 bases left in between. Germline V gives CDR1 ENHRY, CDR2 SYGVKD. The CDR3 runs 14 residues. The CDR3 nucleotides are TGTGCCACCAAAGGTTCAGGCTTGAACACTGAAGCTTTCTTT. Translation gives CATKGSGLNTEAFF.

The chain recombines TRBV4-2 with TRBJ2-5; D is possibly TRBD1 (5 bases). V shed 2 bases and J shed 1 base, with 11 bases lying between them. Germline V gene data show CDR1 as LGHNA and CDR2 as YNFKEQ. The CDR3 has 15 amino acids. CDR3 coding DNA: TGTGCCAGCAGCCAACCGCAGGGCCCCCAAGAGACCCAGTACTTC. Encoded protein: CASSQPQGPQETQYF.

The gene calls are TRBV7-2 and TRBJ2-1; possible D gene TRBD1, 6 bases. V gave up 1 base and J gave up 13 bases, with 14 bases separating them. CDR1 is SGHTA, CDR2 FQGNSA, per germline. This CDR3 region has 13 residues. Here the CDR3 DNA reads TGTGCCAGCAGCTTAGTCATCGGGACACCACAGTTCTTC. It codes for CASSLVIGTPQFF.

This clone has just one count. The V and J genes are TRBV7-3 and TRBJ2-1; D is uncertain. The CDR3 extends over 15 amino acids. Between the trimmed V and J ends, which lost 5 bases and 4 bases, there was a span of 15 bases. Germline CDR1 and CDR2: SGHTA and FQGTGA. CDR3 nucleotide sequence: TGTGCCAGCAGCCCACGCCCCCGAGTTTACAATGAGCAGTTCTTC. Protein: CASSPRPRVYNEQFF.

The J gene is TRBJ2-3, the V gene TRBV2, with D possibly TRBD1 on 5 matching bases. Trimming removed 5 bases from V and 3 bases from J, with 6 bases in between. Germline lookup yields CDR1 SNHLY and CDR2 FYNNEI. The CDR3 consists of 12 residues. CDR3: CASSQGTDTQYF. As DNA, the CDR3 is TGTGCCAGCAGTCAGGGAACAGATACGCAGTATTTT.

CDR3 coding DNA: TGCGCCAGCAGCCCCCGGGGAGGGTCTAACTATGGCTACACCTTC. It codes for CASSPRGGSNYGYTF. The chain has TRBV4-1 and TRBJ1-2; D is undetermined. Per germline, CDR1 MGHRA and CDR2 YSYEKL. The CDR3 has 15 amino acids. The V and J ends lost 4 bases and 0 bases respectively, with 12 bases between them.

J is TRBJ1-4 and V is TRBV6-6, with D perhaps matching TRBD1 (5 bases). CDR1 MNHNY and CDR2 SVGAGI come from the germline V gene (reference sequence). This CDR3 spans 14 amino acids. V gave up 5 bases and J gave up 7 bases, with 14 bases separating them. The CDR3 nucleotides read TGTGCCAGCAGTAACCCCGAAAGGGGTGAAAAACTGTTTTTT. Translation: CASSNPERGEKLFF.